These T cell receptor beta chains were read from a single sample in a study of blood T cell repertoires in COVID-19. TCRdb keeps only in-frame clones here, not all; method: immunoSEQ multiplex PCR. This table has under 150,000 clones, around four fifths appearing once. The sample comprised peripheral blood. These receptors originate from a human donor in a cohort sampled during active COVID-19. Each CDR3 is given with its conserved first and last residue. The D gene is left open where the match is weak. Where a row states a size, it is once, few, many or the class of an expanded clone; other rows omit it.

>.|TRBJ2-5|15|TRBD2|TRBV5-1
TGCGCCAGCAGCCGGCGGGGGGGCCTTCAAGAGACCCAGTACTTC
CASSRRGGLQETQYF
>.|TRBJ2-7|13|.|TRBV14
TGTGCCAGCAGCCAATTCGGGACCTACGAGCAGTACTTC
CASSQFGTYEQYF
>.|TRBJ2-3|15|TRBD1|TRBV5-6
TGTGCCAGCAGCTTGCTGTCAGGGGGCGCAGATACGCAGTATTTT
CASSLLSGGADTQYF
>.|TRBJ2-3|14|.|TRBV6-2/TRBV6-3
TGTGCCAGCAGTAATACCAGGGGTTCAGATACGCAGTATTTT
CASSNTRGSDTQYF
>.|TRBJ1-6|15|.|TRBV28
TGTGCCAGCAGTATGGGGAGGGGCAGCGGTTCACCCCTCCACTTT
CASSMGRGSGSPLHF
>few|TRBJ2-2|17|TRBD1|TRBV5-1
TGCGCCAGCAGCTTGGTCCCGACAGGGATAAACACCGGGGAGCTGTTTTTT
CASSLVPTGINTGELFF
>.|TRBJ2-3|16|.|TRBV2
TGTGCCAGCAGCCGAGACAGTCAGACTAGCACAGATACGCAGTATTTT
CASSRDSQTSTDTQYF
>.|TRBJ1-1|14|.|TRBV3-1/TRBV3-2
TGTGCCAGCGGACCAGGGACACCAGTCACTGAAGCTTTCTTT
CASGPGTPVTEAFF
>.|TRBJ1-6|17|.|TRBV27
TGTGCCAGCAGCGGATCCGGGCGTAAAGGGGGATATTCACCCCTCCACTTT
CASSGSGRKGGYSPLHF
>.|TRBJ2-7|13|.|TRBV12-3/TRBV12-4
TGTGCCAGCACCAGGGCCGGGGGAAACGAGCAGTACTTC
CASTRAGGNEQYF
>.|TRBJ1-1|14|TRBD1|TRBV30
TGTGCCTGGGGCACCGGGACAGCGAACACTGAAGCTTTCTTT
CAWGTGTANTEAFF
>.|TRBJ1-5|15|.|TRBV7-2
TGTGCCAGCAGCTTAGGCCCGGACATCTATCAGCCCCAGCATTTT
CASSLGPDIYQPQHF
>.|TRBJ2-1|15|TRBD1|TRBV10-3
TGTGCCATCACCGATCCCGGGACAGGCTTCAATGAGCAGTTCTTC
CAITDPGTGFNEQFF
>.|TRBJ1-1|14|.|TRBV18
TGTGCCAGCTCACCGCCGGTCAACCGCGCTGAAGCTTTCTTT
CASSPPVNRAEAFF
>.|TRBJ2-5|15|TRBD1|TRBV19
TGTGCCAGTAGTATCTACCAGGGGGTTCAAGAGACCCAGTACTTC
CASSIYQGVQETQYF
>.|TRBJ1-3|15|.|TRBV5-5
TGTGCCAGCAGCCTAAGGACAGTTGCTGGAAACACCATATATTTT
CASSLRTVAGNTIYF
>.|TRBJ1-5|13|TRBD1|TRBV3-1/TRBV3-2
TGTGCCAGCAGCCATCAGGGGGATCAGCCCCAGCATTTT
CASSHQGDQPQHF
>.|TRBJ1-2|13|TRBD1|TRBV5-8
TGTGCCAGCAGCTTACAGGGGCACTATGGCTACACCTTC
CASSLQGHYGYTF
>.|TRBJ1-1|14|.|TRBV23-1
TGCGCCAGCAGTCAATCGGGGCCGCTTTATGAAGCTTTCTTT
CASSQSGPLYEAFF
>.|TRBJ1-1|13|.|TRBV25-1
TGTGCCAGCAGTCCTCAGTCGGGGACTGAAGCTTTCTTT
CASSPQSGTEAFF
>.|TRBJ2-3|16|TRBD1|TRBV19
TGTGCCAGTAGTCCAAGACAGGGTACAAACACAGATACGCAGTATTTT
CASSPRQGTNTDTQYF
>.|TRBJ1-1|12|.|TRBV6-5
TGTGCCAGCAGTTTAAACAGGGCAGGGGCTTTCTTT
CASSLNRAGAFF
>.|TRBJ2-7|14|.|TRBV5-3
TGTGCCAGAAGCGGAAAAACCGGGAACTACGAGCAGTACTTC
CARSGKTGNYEQYF
>.|TRBJ1-2|15|.|TRBV6-1
TGTGCCAGCAGTGAAGAGAGTCGGCGGGCCTATGGCTACACCTTC
CASSEESRRAYGYTF
>.|TRBJ2-2|16|TRBD1|TRBV11-2
TGTGCCAGCACCCCCCTCGCACAGGGGGCTACCGGGGAGCTGTTTTTT
CASTPLAQGATGELFF
>.|TRBJ2-5|16|TRBD2|TRBV6-5
TGTGCCAGCAGTTACGGACTAGCGGGGGGCCAAGAGACCCAGTACTTC
CASSYGLAGGQETQYF
>.|TRBJ2-5|20|TRBD2|TRBV6-6
TGTGCCAGCAGCCAAACGGGACAAACCGGGACTAGCGGTTCACAAGAGACCCAGTACTTC
CASSQTGQTGTSGSQETQYF
>.|TRBJ2-7|15|TRBD1|TRBV11-2
TGTGCCAGCAGCTTAGGGGGGACAGGGGTCTCCGAGCAGTACTTC
CASSLGGTGVSEQYF
>.|TRBJ2-3|15|.|TRBV6-5
TGTGCCAGCAGTTACTTGGGGACTAGCACAGATACGCAGTATTTT
CASSYLGTSTDTQYF
>once|TRBJ1-1|15|TRBD1|TRBV5-1
TGCGCCAGCAGCATCGATTCGACAGGGGTCACTGAAGCTTTCTTT
CASSIDSTGVTEAFF
>.|TRBJ2-3|13|.|TRBV7-9
TGTGCCAGCCTACGGCAGGGTCAAGATACGCAGTATTTT
CASLRQGQDTQYF
>.|TRBJ1-2|14|.|TRBV3-1/TRBV3-2
TGTGCCAGCAGCCAAGATACAGGGACCTATGGCTACACCTTC
CASSQDTGTYGYTF
>.|TRBJ1-3|15|.|TRBV4-2
TGTGCCAGCAGCCAAGCCCACGAGACTGGAAACACCATATATTTT
CASSQAHETGNTIYF
>.|TRBJ1-2|15|TRBD1|TRBV7-6
TGTGCCAGCAGCTCCGGGACAGGGGGTGGCTATGGCTACACCTTC
CASSSGTGGGYGYTF